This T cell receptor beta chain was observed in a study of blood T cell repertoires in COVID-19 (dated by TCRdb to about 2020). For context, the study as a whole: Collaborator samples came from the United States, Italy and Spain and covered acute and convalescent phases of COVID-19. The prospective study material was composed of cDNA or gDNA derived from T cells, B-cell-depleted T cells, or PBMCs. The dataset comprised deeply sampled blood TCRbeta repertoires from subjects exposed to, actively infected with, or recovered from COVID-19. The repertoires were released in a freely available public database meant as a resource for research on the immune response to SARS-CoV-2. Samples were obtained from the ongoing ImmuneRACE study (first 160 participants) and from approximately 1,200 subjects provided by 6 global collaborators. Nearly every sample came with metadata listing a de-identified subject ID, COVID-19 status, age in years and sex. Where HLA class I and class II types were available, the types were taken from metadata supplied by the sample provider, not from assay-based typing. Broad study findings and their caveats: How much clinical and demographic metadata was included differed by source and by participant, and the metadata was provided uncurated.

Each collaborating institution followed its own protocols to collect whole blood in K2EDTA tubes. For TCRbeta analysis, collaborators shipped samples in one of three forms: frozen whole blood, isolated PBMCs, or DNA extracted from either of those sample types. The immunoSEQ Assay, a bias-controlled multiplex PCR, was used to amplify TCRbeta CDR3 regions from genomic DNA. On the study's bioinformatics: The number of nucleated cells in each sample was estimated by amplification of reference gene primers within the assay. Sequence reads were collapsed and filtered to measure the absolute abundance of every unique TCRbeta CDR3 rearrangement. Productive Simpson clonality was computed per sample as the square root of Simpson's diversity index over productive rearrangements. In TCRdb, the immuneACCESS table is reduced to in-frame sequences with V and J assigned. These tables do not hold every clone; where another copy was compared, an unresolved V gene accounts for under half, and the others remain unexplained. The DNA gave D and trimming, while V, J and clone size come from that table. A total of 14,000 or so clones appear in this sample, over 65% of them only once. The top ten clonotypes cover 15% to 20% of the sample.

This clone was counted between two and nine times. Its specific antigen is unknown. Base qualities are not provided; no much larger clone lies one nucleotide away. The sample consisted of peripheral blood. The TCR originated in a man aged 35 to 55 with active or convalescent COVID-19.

Here is the DNA: TGTGCCAGCAGTTCCACCGGGACACTGGATAAAAAGCACACTGAAGCTTTCTTT. Its translation reads: CASSSTGTLDKKHTEAFF. The chain employs TRBV7-9 and TRBJ1-1, and the D gene may be TRBD1, 6 bases matching. V and J lose 6 bases and 3 bases, and a span of 26 bases separates them. Spanning cysteine to phenylalanine, the CDR3 consists of 18 amino acids. Just CDR3 DNA is preserved here, 54 bases in frame from base 1. CDR1 and CDR2 are read off the germline V gene (reference sequence) as SEHNR and FQNEAQ.